This is a list of T cell receptor beta chains from one sample in a study of metastatic and nonmetastatic thyroid tumors. Using MiXCR, TCRdb reanalyzed the PCR reads. The table records approximately 2,900 clones, about two fifths of them present only once. Input material: tumor tissue. These receptors all come from a female donor with papillary thyroid cancer or a benign thyroid nodule (not recorded which). Some clones in this sample may be carry-over from other donors' samples. Both conserved end residues are part of each CDR3. The D gene is left open where the match is weak. Size tells how often a clone was seen (once, few, many) or the class of an expanded clone, and some rows leave it out.

NA TRBJ2-7 NA TRBV20-1 CSARWDPAYEQYF TGCAGTGCTAGGTGGGACCCAGCCTACGAGCAGTACTTC
NA TRBJ2-3 NA TRBV9 CASSVGSGVTDTQYF TGTGCCAGCAGCGTAGGTTCGGGAGTAACAGATACGCAGTATTTT
NA TRBJ2-1 NA TRBV20-1 CSSPGTGQHNYQFF TGCAGTTCTCCCGGGACTGGCCAACACAATTATCAGTTCTTC
large TRBJ1-5 NA TRBV15 CATAAPGDGSNQPQHF TGTGCCACCGCCGCCCCAGGAGATGGTAGCAATCAGCCCCAGCATTTT
NA TRBJ2-1 NA TRBV11-2 CASSRLGGGHNEQFF TGTGCCAGCAGCCGGTTGGGGGGCGGCCACAATGAGCAGTTCTTC
few TRBJ2-7 NA TRBV6-1 CASSKGGRTYEQYF TGTGCCAGCAGTAAAGGAGGACGTACCTACGAGCAGTACTTC
NA TRBJ1-1 TRBD1 TRBV4-2 CASSLGQVTEAFF TGTGCCAGCAGCCTTGGACAGGTTACTGAAGCTTTCTTT
NA TRBJ1-6 NA TRBV20-1 CSATKDDSLYNSPLHF TGCAGTGCTACAAAAGACGACTCCCTCTATAATTCACCCCTCCACTTT
few TRBJ1-3 NA TRBV5-1 CASRREEDTIYF TGCGCCAGCAGAAGAGAGGAGGACACCATATATTTT
few TRBJ2-7 NA TRBV28 CASSLGLSYEQYF TGTGCCAGCAGTTTAGGTTTATCCTACGAGCAGTACTTC
NA TRBJ1-2 TRBD1 TRBV24-1 CATSDMTGGLHGYTF TGTGCCACCAGTGATATGACAGGGGGCCTCCATGGCTACACCTTC
NA TRBJ2-7 TRBD2 TRBV20-1 CSADMTSGIEQYF TGCAGTGCTGACATGACTAGCGGGATCGAGCAGTACTTC
large TRBJ1-6 NA TRBV5-6 CASSLGRDERTSPLHF TGTGCCAGCAGCCTGGGACGAGATGAGAGGACTTCACCCCTCCACTTT
NA TRBJ1-2 NA TRBV12-3/TRBV12-4 CASSLSPYGYTF TGTGCCAGCTCTCTATCACCGTATGGCTACACCTTC
NA TRBJ2-2 NA TRBV6-6 CASSYSRSGELFF TGTGCCAGCAGTTACTCGAGGTCCGGGGAGCTGTTTTTT
NA TRBJ2-1 NA TRBV12-3/TRBV12-4 CASRTAGNEQFF TGTGCCAGCAGGACTGCCGGCAATGAGCAGTTCTTC
few TRBJ2-5 NA TRBV2 CASSGGDTPGETQYF TGTGCCAGCAGTGGGGGGGATACACCGGGAGAGACCCAGTACTTC
NA TRBJ1-1 TRBD1 TRBV28 CASSLVYRGNTEAFF TGTGCCAGCAGTTTGGTGTACAGGGGAAACACTGAAGCTTTCTTT